A single sample gave rise to the 10 T cell receptor beta chains below, sequenced in a study of T cells in Graves' hyperthyroidism and ophthalmopathy. Amplified TCR beta CDR3 regions came from RNA transcripts. TCR CDR3 regions were first amplified by RT-PCR with HTBI primers. MiXCR was run by TCRdb on the multiplex PCR reads, yielding one entry per CDR3 protein. The data show fewer than 750,000 distinct CDR3 sequences, around 15% seen once. The sequenced sample was blood. The receptors originated from a woman aged 40 to 50 with Graves' ophthalmopathy.

At least ten counts were recorded for this clonotype. The gene calls are TRBV27 and TRBJ2-7; 10 bases are shared with TRBD2. The length of the CDR3 is 15 residues. The V and J ends lost 6 bases and 1 base, in that order; junction bases with no gene match: 6. CDR1 is MNHEY and CDR2 is SMNVEV in the germline V gene (reference sequence). In DNA form, the CDR3 reads TGTGCCAGCAGATCTTGGACTAGCGGTTCCTACGAGCAGTACTTC. This codes for CASRSWTSGSYEQYF.

This clonotype was seen many times. This chain connects TRBV28 to TRBJ1-2, with a possible D match to TRBD1 (6 bases). This CDR3 region has 14 residues. V dropped 7 bases and J dropped 5 bases, with 17 bases sitting between them. Germline CDR1 is MDHEN and CDR2 is SYDVKM. CDR3 sequence reads: CASNDQGTTYGYTF. The CDR3 bases are TGTGCCAGCAATGATCAGGGGACAACTTATGGCTACACCTTC.

This clonotype was observed at least ten times. CDR3: CASRARDPEAFF. As DNA, the CDR3 is TGTGCCAGCAGAGCGCGGGACCCTGAAGCTTTCTTT. V usage is TRBV6-2 or TRBV6-3 and J usage is TRBJ1-1; the D gene is possibly TRBD1 (5 bases). This CDR3 spans 12 amino acids. Trimming cost V 6 bases and J 6 bases, with 11 bases left between them. The germline CDR1 and CDR2 sequences are MNHEY and SVGEGT.

The V gene is TRBV5-1, the J gene TRBJ2-5; 13 bases are a match to TRBD2. Germline V gives CDR1 SGHRS, CDR2 YFSETQ. The CDR3 has 16 amino acids. V was pared by 2 bases and J by 5 bases, with 6 bases of the junction left unmatched. The CDR3 here is CASSLLAGGRGETQYF. The CDR3 DNA reads TGCGCCAGCAGCTTACTAGCGGGAGGGCGTGGGGAGACCCAGTACTTC.

The chain carries TRBV6-2 or TRBV6-3 and TRBJ1-2; TRBD1 agrees at 8 bases. Germline assignment: CDR1 MNHEY and CDR2 SVGEGT. V dropped 6 bases and J dropped 7; count of bases not matched to a gene: 16. The CDR3 length is 16 residues. CDR3 protein: CASSQDAPGGAFGYTF. CDR3 DNA: TGTGCCAGCAGCCAAGATGCCCCAGGGGGCGCGTTTGGCTACACCTTC.

This clonotype has ten or more counts. The rearrangement uses TRBV20-1 and TRBJ1-3; D unresolved. V lost 2 bases and J 2 bases, leaving 13 bases between the germline ends. The germline gives CDR1 DFQATT, CDR2 SNEGSKA (reference sequence). This CDR3 is 15 amino acids long. The CDR3 spells CSARPVDPPGNTIYF. The CDR3 DNA reads as TGCAGTGCTAGACCGGTGGACCCTCCTGGAAACACCATATATTTT.

This rearrangement joins TRBV2 to TRBJ2-7; no clear D gene. V dropped 3 bases and J dropped 2 bases, with 11 bases sitting between them. This CDR3 is 14 amino acids long. Per germline, CDR1 SNHLY and CDR2 FYNNEI. CDR3 amino acids: CASSDVGRTYEQYF. The DNA of the CDR3 is TGTGCCAGCAGTGACGTTGGCAGGACCTACGAGCAGTACTTC.

This clonotype was observed a few times. The gene calls are TRBV28 and TRBJ1-5; D is possibly TRBD1 (5 bases). Germline CDR1 is MDHEN and CDR2 is SYDVKM. With 4 bases removed from V and 4 bases from J, the gap between germline ends came to 14 bases. The CDR3 covers 15 residues. The CDR3 DNA is TGTGCCAGCAGTTCCCCACAGGCCCCAAATCAGCCCCAGCATTTT. It codes for CASSSPQAPNQPQHF.

There are a few counts of this clonotype. This chain joins TRBV20-1 and TRBJ2-7; tentative D call: TRBD1 (6 bases). Germline-derived CDR1 and CDR2 are DFQATT and SNEGSKA (reference sequence). V lost 6 bases and J lost 7, with 16 bases in between. This CDR3 comprises 12 residues. CDR3 amino acids: CSAPQVQGEQYF. The CDR3 region has the DNA TGCAGTGCCCCCCAGGTCCAGGGGGAGCAGTACTTC.

Many counts were recorded for this clonotype. The chain couples TRBV29-1 to TRBJ2-5; TRBD2 matches 10 bases. Germline assignment: CDR1 SQVTM and CDR2 ANQGSEA. The V segment lost 7 bases and the J segment 5 bases; nucleotides outside the gene matches: 4. This CDR3 has 12 residues. The CDR3: CSEMGLAETQYF. In DNA form, the CDR3 reads TGCAGCGAGATGGGACTAGCGGAGACCCAGTACTTC.